Listed here is a single T cell receptor beta chain. This CDR3 comprises 14 residues. The germline V and J ends were trimmed by 1 base and 8 bases, with 14 bases remaining between them. From germline, CDR1 is SGHAT and CDR2 FQNNGV. The data belong to a study of blood T cell repertoires in COVID-19. Overall study context: Researchers got acute and convalescent COVID-19 samples from the United States, Italy and Spain.

Original analysis: Estimation of nucleated cell counts relied on the amplification of reference gene primers. Measured with immunoSEQ multiplex PCR; TCRdb has only the in-frame clones, and not every one. From that table come the V and J calls and clone size; the DNA was used to work out D and trimming. The data contain 30,000 to 35,000 clones, over 90% of them singletons. The sample consisted of peripheral blood. J is TRBJ1-2 and V is TRBV11-2; a possible D gene is TRBD1 (6 bases). The sequence derives from a human donor in a cohort sampled during active COVID-19. The DNA of the CDR3 is TGTGCCAGCAGCTTAGCTCAAGACAGGATCGGCTACACCTTC. Translation gives CASSLAQDRIGYTF.